Listed below are T cell receptor beta chains from one sample, sequenced in a study of blood T cell repertoires in COVID-19. Here immunoSEQ multiplex PCR was the method, and the copy in TCRdb shows in-frame clones only, minus some. The sample includes some 110,000 clones, around four fifths of them seen just once. What was sequenced was peripheral blood. The receptor source for this set is a man under 40 with acute or convalescent COVID-19. Both conserved end residues are part of each CDR3. The order of the fields is clone size, J gene, V gene, D gene, CDR3 protein, CDR3 DNA. D genes are given only for firm matches. Not all rows give a size; the values are once, few, many and, for expanded clones, a class.

>.|TRBJ1-1|TRBV7-9|TRBD1
CASSLSGQPNTEAFF
TGTGCCAGCAGCCTATCGGGACAGCCGAACACTGAAGCTTTCTTT
>.|TRBJ1-1|TRBV4-1|.
CASSQSYYRDTEAFF
TGCGCCAGCAGCCAATCTTATTACAGGGACACTGAAGCTTTCTTT
>.|TRBJ1-6|TRBV28|TRBD1
CASSSGQGTLSPLHF
TGTGCCAGCAGTTCAGGACAGGGGACACTCTCACCCCTCCACTTT
>.|TRBJ2-2|TRBV3-1/TRBV3-2|TRBD2
CASSQAGTSGRTTGELFF
TGTGCCAGCAGCCAAGCCGGGACTAGCGGGAGAACCACCGGGGAGCTGTTTTTT
>.|TRBJ2-5|TRBV5-4|TRBD1
CASSLGDRGSETQYF
TGTGCCAGCAGCTTGGGGGACAGGGGGTCAGAGACCCAGTACTTC
>.|TRBJ2-2|TRBV29-1|TRBD1
CSAPGQGHTGELFF
TGCAGCGCACCGGGACAGGGTCACACCGGGGAGCTGTTTTTT
>.|TRBJ2-1|TRBV21-1|.
CASSKPGAGEGNEQFF
TGTGCCAGCAGCAAACCTGGGGCGGGAGAGGGCAATGAGCAGTTCTTC
>.|TRBJ2-1|TRBV7-9|.
CASSSFPGEQFF
TGTGCCAGCAGCTCATTTCCGGGAGAGCAGTTCTTC
>.|TRBJ1-2|TRBV3-1/TRBV3-2|.
CASSPQDRGGYGYTF
TGTGCCAGCAGCCCCCAAGATAGGGGTGGCTATGGCTACACCTTC
>few|TRBJ1-2|TRBV19|.
CATSSGGGYTF
TGTGCCACCAGTTCCGGGGGAGGCTACACCTTC